This entry lists 5 T cell receptor beta chains sequenced from one sample in a study of OX40 agonist ivuxolimab in advanced cancers. TCRdb's copy holds only in-frame clones and misses some; the assay was immunoSEQ multiplex PCR. The sample yields about 69,000 clones, around 87% seen once. The sample was CD4+ or CD8+ T cells sorted from blood, taken in a trial of the OX40 agonist ivuxolimab. The receptor set was obtained from an adult with an advanced solid tumor such as melanoma, head and neck, liver or kidney cancer.

This chain links TRBV18 with TRBJ2-3, with no clear D. This CDR3 spans 11 amino acids. CDR1 is KGHSH and CDR2 is LQKENI in the germline V gene. V lost 2 bases, J lost 5 bases, and 2 bases lay in between. CDR3 in amino acids: CASSPKDTQYF. In nucleotides, the CDR3 is TGTGCCAGCTCACCAAAAGATACGCAGTATTTT.

V gene TRBV5-6 combines with J gene TRBJ2-2, with 9 bases lining up with TRBD1. V was pared by 2 bases and J by 7 bases, with 9 bases of the junction left unmatched. From germline, CDR1 is SGHDT and CDR2 YYEEEE. This CDR3 is built from 16 residues. The CDR3: CASSFPGQGIGGELFF. CDR3 in DNA: TGTGCCAGCAGCTTTCCCGGACAGGGGATCGGCGGGGAGCTGTTTTTT.

The chain links TRBV7-9 to TRBJ2-6, with D unclear. The germline V gene has CDR1 SEHNR and CDR2 FQNEAQ (reference sequence). The CDR3 runs 14 residues. Trimming shortened V by 3 bases and J by 4 bases, and 7 bases separated the two germline ends. CDR3 protein: CASSFHGGANVLTF. CDR3 DNA: TGTGCCAGCAGCTTCCACGGGGGGGCCAACGTCCTGACTTTC.

V usage is TRBV18 and J usage is TRBJ2-2, with a possible D match to TRBD1 (6 bases). V gave up 3 bases and J gave up 7 bases, with 12 bases separating them. This CDR3 region has 14 residues. Germline assignment: CDR1 KGHSH and CDR2 LQKENI. The CDR3 protein is CASSPGTGYGELFF. The CDR3 DNA sequence: TGTGCCAGCTCACCGGGAACAGGGTACGGGGAGCTGTTTTTT.

V and J are TRBV7-2 and TRBJ1-5, with TRBD1 matching 7 bases. This CDR3 is 16 amino acids long. The V gene end was trimmed by 3 bases and the J gene end by 8 bases; junction bases not matched to a gene: 13. Germline CDR1 SGHTA, CDR2 FQGNSA. This CDR3 reads CASSFSGQDFWEPQHF. The CDR3 DNA reads as TGTGCCAGCAGCTTTAGCGGACAGGACTTTTGGGAGCCCCAGCATTTT. The full variable domain, rest sourced from reference TRBV7-2 and TRBJ1-5, is GAGVSQSPSNKVTEKGKDVELRCDPISGHTALYWYRQSLGQGLEFLIYFQGNSAPDKSGLPSDRFSAERTGGSVSTLTIQRTQQEDSAVYLCASSFSGQDFWEPQHFGDGTRLSIL.